A selection of T cell receptor beta chains follows, all from one sample in a study of OX40 agonist ivuxolimab in advanced cancers. Sequencing was performed with immunoSEQ multiplex PCR; in TCRdb, only in-frame clones are kept and a portion is missing. The sample contains some 70,000 clones, roughly nine tenths of which appear only once. The sample in question was CD4+ or CD8+ T cells sorted from blood, obtained in a trial of the OX40 agonist ivuxolimab. The source is an adult with an advanced solid tumor such as melanoma, head and neck, liver or kidney cancer. Both conserved end residues are part of each CDR3. D genes are given only for firm matches. The size entry is marked missing in some rows and otherwise reads once, few, many or a size class.

clone_size	cdr3_length	d_call	j_call	v_call	cdr3_aa	cdr3_nt
NA	16	TRBD2	TRBJ2-2	TRBV10-3	CAISEGTSGAFGELFF	TGTGCCATCAGTGAGGGGACTAGCGGGGCGTTCGGGGAGCTGTTTTTT
few	17	TRBD2	TRBJ2-1	TRBV10-3	CAISEAQRTSGGAEQFF	TGTGCCATCAGTGAGGCACAACGGACTAGCGGGGGGGCGGAGCAGTTCTTC
NA	15	TRBD1	TRBJ1-2	TRBV5-1	CASSFAQGANYGYTF	TGCGCCAGCAGCTTCGCACAGGGGGCTAACTATGGCTACACCTTC
NA	13	TRBD2	TRBJ2-7	TRBV10-3	CAIRAGGTYEQYF	TGTGCCATCAGGGCGGGGGGGACCTACGAGCAGTACTTC
NA	14	NA	TRBJ1-2	TRBV6-1	CASAEDPNNYGYTF	TGTGCCAGCGCGGAGGATCCCAATAACTATGGCTACACCTTC
NA	16	NA	TRBJ2-4	TRBV12-5	CASGLVERGVGNIQYF	TGTGCTAGTGGTTTGGTGGAGAGGGGGGTAGGAAACATTCAGTACTTC
NA	13	TRBD1	TRBJ2-3	TRBV10-2	CASTNRGGDTQYF	TGCGCCAGCACTAACAGGGGTGGGGATACGCAGTATTTT
NA	16	NA	TRBJ2-3	TRBV18	CASSRPGTPSTDTQYF	TGTGCCAGCTCACGACCCGGGACACCAAGCACAGATACGCAGTATTTT
NA	16	TRBD1	TRBJ2-4	TRBV28	CASSLDRGNAKNIQYF	TGTGCCAGCAGTTTGGACAGGGGGAATGCCAAAAACATTCAGTACTTC
NA	16	TRBD2	TRBJ2-3	TRBV7-3	CASSFYGGKGADTQYF	TGTGCCAGCAGCTTCTACGGGGGGAAGGGTGCAGATACGCAGTATTTT
NA	16	NA	TRBJ1-3	TRBV6-5	CASSYFGGVSGNTIYF	TGTGCCAGCAGTTACTTCGGGGGGGTTTCTGGAAACACCATATATTTT
NA	10	NA	TRBJ1-1	TRBV6-5	CASRGTEAFF	TGTGCCAGCAGAGGTACTGAAGCTTTCTTT
NA	14	TRBD2	TRBJ2-1	TRBV6-1	CASSQAGGGNEQFF	TGTGCCAGCAGTCAGGCCGGGGGAGGGAATGAGCAGTTCTTC
NA	15	NA	TRBJ2-1	TRBV19	CASSIPARSGNEQFF	TGTGCCAGTAGTATACCCGCCCGATCGGGAAATGAGCAGTTCTTC